This T cell receptor beta chain is from a study of blood T cell repertoires in COVID-19. Across the whole study: Collection of acute and convalescent COVID-19 samples took place in the United States, Italy and Spain. Sample material is recorded as cDNA or gDNA derived from T cells, B-cell-depleted T cells, or PBMCs.

CDR1 is MNHEY, CDR2 SVGAGI, per germline. V lost 0 bases and J lost 2, with 7 bases in between. The CDR3 is 15 residues long. Cohort assignment relied on participant-reported clinical history. What the recovered Cohort 3 donors had was two negative PCRs, clearance, or symptom resolution. Profiling relied on immunoSEQ multiplex PCR, and the TCRdb table lists in-frame clones only, not all of them. The sample includes some 400,000 clones, about 90% of them seen just once. This clone occurred a few times. The sequence derives from a man younger than 45 who had recovered from COVID-19. Sequenced input: PBMCs or T cells enriched from blood (not recorded which). V gene TRBV6-5 combines with J gene TRBJ2-2; D remains ambiguous. CDR3 nucleotides: TGTGCCAGCAGTTACTCTACAGAAAACACCGGGGAGCTGTTTTTT. This encodes CASSYSTENTGELFF.